This passage covers 14 T cell receptor beta chains from one sample sequenced in a study of blood T cells in healthy people across ages. Then a second PCR, running about 6 to 11 cycles, was carried out with a sample-barcoded 5' primer and a J-beta primer mix. TCRdb fed the 5' RACE reads into MiXCR, producing one record per CDR3 protein. The data show about 1,500,000 distinct CDR3 sequences, roughly 28% seen once. Source material: blood. The receptors stem from a woman aged 30 to 39 in good health.

This sequence joins TRBV7-2 and TRBJ2-3; D is undetermined. This CDR3 region has 14 residues. V was clipped by 3 bases and J by 5 bases, with 12 bases between them. Germline CDR1 reads SGHTA; CDR2 reads FQGNSA. DNA of the CDR3: TGTGCCAGCAGCTTGGCCTGGGTTATAGATACGCAGTATTTT. It translates to CASSLAWVIDTQYF.

The table lists this clonotype with a few counts. The V gene is TRBV5-5, the J gene TRBJ1-5, with D maybe TRBD1 (6 bases). The V end was cut by 4 bases, the J end by 4 bases, with 12 bases between. This CDR3 has 14 residues. Germline V gene lookup returns CDR1 SGHKS and CDR2 YYEKEE (reference sequence). This CDR3 is CASSTGQLNQPQHF. DNA of the CDR3: TGTGCCAGCAGCACGGGACAACTGAATCAGCCCCAGCATTTT.

Turning to this clonotype: A much larger clonotype is one base distant, so this may be a read error. The chain couples TRBV29-1 to TRBJ2-1; either TRBD1 or TRBD2 may supply D (6 bases each). Per the germline V gene, CDR1 is SQVTM and CDR2 is ANQGSEA. V lost 3 bases and J 8 bases, leaving 14 bases between the germline ends. CDR3 length equals 13 residues. The CDR3 here is CSVDFSEGDEQFF. The CDR3 bases are TGCAGCGTTGATTTTTCGGAGGGGGATGAGCAGTTCTTC.

The table lists this clonotype with a count of one. V usage is TRBV5-1 and J usage is TRBJ2-1; possibly TRBD1 for D (7 bases). V was cut by 3 bases and J by 4 bases, with 14 bases left in between. The length of the CDR3 is 15 residues. The germline gives CDR1 SGHRS, CDR2 YFSETQ. CDR3 nucleotide sequence: TGCGCCAGCAGCTCGGAGGGACAGCCTTACAATGAGCAGTTCTTC. It codes for CASSSEGQPYNEQFF.

The V gene is TRBV7-9, the J gene TRBJ2-1, with 11 positions matching TRBD1. V was clipped by 2 bases and J by 6 bases; unmatched bases: 6. From germline, CDR1 is SEHNR and CDR2 FQNEAQ (reference sequence). The CDR3 extends over 16 amino acids. The CDR3 bases are TGTGCCAGCAGCTTAAGACTGGGGACAGGGGGCAATGAGCAGTTCTTC. Its protein is CASSLRLGTGGNEQFF.

This clonotype occurred a few times. This chain joins TRBV2 and TRBJ1-1; D is unresolved. There are 15 residues in the CDR3. CDR1 and CDR2 from the germline V gene are SNHLY and FYNNEI. The V end lost 1 base, the J end lost 1 base, and 10 bases lay between the germline ends. The CDR3 sequence is CASSEESWRNTEAFF. The CDR3 DNA follows: TGTGCCAGCAGTGAAGAGTCCTGGCGGAACACTGAAGCTTTCTTT.

This clonotype was counted a few times. The chain employs TRBV2 and TRBJ2-5; no reliable D call. Germline CDR1 is SNHLY and CDR2 is FYNNEI. The length of the CDR3 is 15 residues. Between the trimmed V and J ends, which lost 0 bases and 1 base, there was a span of 9 bases. The CDR3 region is CASSEALGVQETQYF. The CDR3 coding sequence is TGTGCCAGCAGTGAAGCGCTTGGAGTCCAAGAGACCCAGTACTTC.

For this clonotype: This may be a read error, as it is one base from a much larger clone. The CDR3 nucleotides read TGCGCCAGCGGCTTTGGGCCCTCTAACAATGAGCAGTTCTTC. As protein: CASGFGPSNNEQFF. This chain connects TRBV5-1 to TRBJ2-1; D unresolved. Germline V gene data show CDR1 as SGHRS and CDR2 as YFSETQ. There are 14 residues in the CDR3.

Concerning this clonotype: A much bigger clone sits one base away, suggesting this may be a read error. The gene calls are TRBV9 and TRBJ1-1; D remains ambiguous. Germline values: CDR1 SGDLS, CDR2 YYNGEE. The CDR3 consists of 13 residues. V was cut by 1 base and J by 0 bases, with 4 bases left in between. CDR3 nucleotides: TGTGCCAGCAGCGTACAGCTGAACACTGAAGCTTTCTTT. Its protein product is CASSVQLNTEAFF.

The chain links TRBV7-9 to TRBJ2-2; 10 bases agree with TRBD2. Germline V gene lookup returns CDR1 SEHNR and CDR2 FQNEAQ (reference sequence). The trim removed 5 bases at V and 6 bases at J, leaving 6 bases unmatched. The CDR3 runs 15 residues. The CDR3 region is CASSLSGRAAGELFF. The DNA for the CDR3 is TGTGCCAGCAGCCTAAGCGGGAGGGCCGCCGGGGAGCTGTTTTTT. The variable domain in full, with the rest retrieved from reference TRBV7-9 and TRBJ2-2, is DTGVSQNPRHKITKRGQNVTFRCDPISEHNRLYWYRQTLGQGPEFLTYFQNEAQLEKSRLLSDRFSAERPKGSFSTLEIQRTEQGDSAMYLCASSLSGRAAGELFFGEGSRLTVL.

This clonotype came up many times. The genes are TRBV7-2 and TRBJ2-7; TRBD1 might be the D (6 bases). The CDR3 runs 13 residues. V gave up 5 bases and J gave up 1 base, with 9 bases separating them. CDR1 SGHTA and CDR2 FQGNSA come from the germline V gene. The CDR3: CASSIQGSYEQYF. The CDR3 coding sequence is TGTGCCAGCAGCATACAGGGTTCCTACGAGCAGTACTTC.

For this clonotype: A junction end diverges from the germline sequence, so it may reflect a read error. The J gene is TRBJ2-1, the V gene TRBV5-1, with D unclear. The tail of the sequence fits TRBJ2-7 better, so the J call may be wrong. The CDR3 totals 15 residues. The germline V gene encodes CDR1 SGHRS and CDR2 YFSETQ. The CDR3 loop is CASSLVMTATYGQYF. CDR3 DNA: TGCGCCAGCAGCTTGGTTATGACTGCCACCTACGGGCAGTACTTC.

Notes on this clonotype: A junction boundary mismatches the germline segment, possibly from a read error. This chain links TRBV4-2 with TRBJ1-2; D perhaps matches TRBD1 (6 bases). Germline V gene sequence: CDR1 LGHNA, CDR2 YNFKEQ. The CDR3 runs to 15 residues. The CDR3 nucleotides are TGTGTCAGCAGCCAAGATGGCAGGATAGGGGCAGGGGACACCTTC. It translates to CVSSQDGRIGAGDTF.

The chain carries TRBV5-5 and TRBJ2-1, with 10 positions matching TRBD1. V was clipped by 4 bases and J by 9 bases; unmatched bases: 10. The germline gives CDR1 SGHKS, CDR2 YYEKEE (reference sequence). There are 15 residues in the CDR3. DNA of the CDR3: TGTGCCAGCAGCCCGAAGGGGACAGGGGAGTTTGAGCAGTTCTTC. Translating it yields CASSPKGTGEFEQFF.